The table lists the clone carrying this T cell receptor (beta chain) with a few counts. This entry is derived from a study of blood T cells in healthy people across ages. Primed by a sample-barcoded 5' primer and a J-beta primer mix, a second PCR proceeded for about 6 to 11 cycles. TCRdb itself ran the 5' RACE reads through MiXCR, one entry per CDR3 protein. The profile shows 650,000 to 1,000,000 distinct CDR3 sequences, around 34% of them singletons. With 0 bases removed from V and 5 bases from J, the gap between germline ends came to 11 bases. Germline loops: CDR1 DFQATT, CDR2 SNEGSKA (reference sequence). This CDR3 spans 13 amino acids.

The sequence was collected from a man in his late teens or twenties in good health. The sample consisted of blood. J is TRBJ2-7 and V is TRBV20-1; D is unresolved. The CDR3 reads CSARESLVDEQYF. CDR3 DNA: TGCAGTGCTAGAGAAAGTCTAGTGGACGAGCAGTACTTC.